These 2 T cell receptor beta chains came from one sample sequenced in a study of T cell responses to AZD1222 COVID-19 vaccine. Produced via immunoSEQ multiplex PCR; TCRdb's table is partial and in-frame only. This repertoire shows 140,000 or so clones, 85% to 90% found once; its top ten account for about 4.9%. The specimen was peripheral blood, collected 28 days after the second AZD1222 dose. These receptors originate from an adult who received the AZD1222 COVID-19 vaccine.

This chain connects TRBV15 to TRBJ1-4, with D perhaps TRBD1 (6 bases). Trimming shortened V by 3 bases and J by 5 bases, and 16 bases separated the two germline ends. The V gene's germline CDR1 is LNHNV and CDR2 YYDKDF (reference sequence). The CDR3 contains 16 residues. The CDR3: CATSRGAVAANEKLFF. CDR3 nucleotides: TGTGCCACCAGCAGGGGGGCAGTCGCGGCCAATGAAAAACTGTTTTTT.

This clone was observed a single time. The chain recombines TRBV19 with TRBJ1-2; D call uncertain. CDR1 and CDR2 from the germline V gene are LNHDA and SQIVND (reference sequence). The CDR3 totals 13 residues. Trimming took off 1 base at V and 5 bases at J, with 8 bases between the two ends. The DNA for the CDR3 is TGTGCCAGTAGTATAGTCACAAGATATGGCTACACCTTC. It encodes CASSIVTRYGYTF.